This record concerns one T cell receptor beta chain sequence. The CDR3 totals 15 residues. Germline CDR1 and CDR2: SQVTM and ANQGSEA. This entry is derived from a study of monozygotic twins with inflammatory bowel disease. TCRdb re-called the 5' RACE reads and catalogs CDR3 proteins one per entry, DNA excluded. The listing contains fewer than 550,000 distinct CDR3 sequences. V is TRBV29-1 and J is TRBJ2-1. This clonotype was sampled from a human donor with ulcerative colitis or Crohn's disease, or a healthy co-twin of an affected twin (not recorded which). Sample: blood. This chain's CDR3 is CSVEAPGLSYNEQFF.